The rows below give T cell receptor beta chains drawn from one sample of a study of TIL therapy for anti-PD-1-resistant metastatic lung cancer. Sequenced by immunoSEQ multiplex PCR; TCRdb stores in-frame clones only, minus some. Of approximately 45,000 clones in the sample, around three quarters are singletons; the top ten hold approximately 15%. This sample comprised blood, obtained at baseline. The origin of the receptors is a man in his 70s with non-small cell lung cancer. CDR3s include the opening cysteine and the closing phenylalanine or tryptophan. Fields, in order: clone size, D gene, V gene, J gene, CDR3 protein, CDR3 DNA. A D gene is named only where the DNA matches it firmly. Where a row states a size, it is once, few, many or the class of an expanded clone; other rows omit it.

>-|-|TRBV21-1|TRBJ2-7
CASSMLGEQYF
TGTGCCAGCAGCATGTTGGGCGAGCAGTACTTC
>once|TRBD1|TRBV6-1|TRBJ2-1
CASVTDRGFNEQFF
TGTGCCAGCGTGACGGACAGGGGGTTTAATGAGCAGTTCTTC
>-|-|TRBV7-2|TRBJ2-6
CASSLGSYSGANVLTF
TGTGCCAGCAGCTTGGGATCATACTCTGGGGCCAACGTCCTGACTTTC
>-|-|TRBV2|TRBJ2-5
CASSEGGTRVGETQYF
TGTGCCAGCAGTGAAGGGGGGACAAGGGTAGGGGAGACCCAGTACTTC
>-|-|TRBV28|TRBJ1-5
CASTVPAQPQHF
TGTGCCAGCACCGTCCCCGCCCAGCCCCAGCATTTT
>once|TRBD1|TRBV11-3|TRBJ1-1
CASSRTGGEAFF
TGTGCCAGCAGCCGTACAGGGGGTGAAGCTTTCTTT
>few|TRBD1|TRBV4-2|TRBJ1-5
CASSQDRGTVNQPQHF
TGTGCCAGCAGCCAAGATCGGGGGACAGTCAATCAGCCCCAGCATTTT
>-|-|TRBV7-2|TRBJ2-2
CASSSPGTGNTGELFF
TGTGCCAGCAGCTCGCCTGGGACGGGAAACACCGGGGAGCTGTTTTTT
>-|TRBD1|TRBV6-1|TRBJ1-5
CASTLGTGHQPQHF
TGTGCCAGCACCTTAGGGACAGGGCATCAGCCCCAGCATTTT
>-|-|TRBV4-1|TRBJ2-3
CASSQVRLPDTQYF
TGCGCCAGCAGCCAAGTCAGGTTGCCAGATACGCAGTATTTT
>-|-|TRBV21-1|TRBJ1-2
CASSKPFPQIEKNYGYTF
TGTGCCAGCAGCAAACCCTTCCCACAGATCGAAAAAAACTATGGCTACACCTTC